These 27 T cell receptor beta chains were all obtained from the same sample, sequenced in a study of technical replicates of blood from several donors. Assay: immunoSEQ multiplex PCR; the TCRdb copy retains only in-frame clones and omits some. The sample contains over 10,000 clones, roughly 93% of which appear only once. Source material: PBMCs. The origin of the receptors is a human donor in good health.

This rearrangement joins TRBV11-2 to TRBJ2-7; possibly TRBD2 for D (5 bases). The CDR3 covers 12 residues. In germline, CDR1 is SGHAT, CDR2 FQNNGV. V gave up 8 bases and J gave up 0 bases, with 8 bases separating them. In DNA, the CDR3 is TGTGCCAGCGGGAGTAACTCCTACGAGCAGTACTTC. This encodes CASGSNSYEQYF.

This chain's CDR3 is CASSLRTGVNTEAFF. The CDR3 bases are TGTGCCAGCAGTCTTCGGACAGGCGTGAACACTGAAGCTTTCTTT. The V gene is TRBV6-4, the J gene TRBJ1-1; the match to TRBD1 covers 7 bases. The V gene's germline CDR1 is MRHNA and CDR2 SNTAGT. With 5 bases clipped from V and 0 bases from J, the junction kept 6 bases outside the gene matches. There are 15 residues in the CDR3.

This clone was seen only once. This chain joins TRBV2 and TRBJ2-5, with 12 bases matching TRBD2. Germline V gives CDR1 SNHLY, CDR2 FYNNEI. The CDR3 has 15 residues. The V gene end was trimmed by 6 bases and the J gene end by 5 bases; junction bases not matched to a gene: 7. CDR3 in amino acids: CASRTLGTSGETQYF. The CDR3 DNA follows: TGTGCCAGCAGGACGCTTGGGACTAGCGGGGAGACCCAGTACTTC.

The rearrangement joins TRBV2 to TRBJ1-5; D call uncertain. V lost 5 bases and J 3 bases, leaving 11 bases between the germline ends. This CDR3 spans 14 amino acids. Germline values: CDR1 SNHLY, CDR2 FYNNEI. The CDR3, as DNA: TGTGCCAGCAGTCGTCGAGCGATCAATCAGCCCCAGCATTTT. As protein: CASSRRAINQPQHF.

The chain combines TRBV7-2 with TRBJ2-5, with TRBD1 as a possible D gene (5 bases). The CDR3 extends over 14 amino acids. Germline CDR1 is SGHTA and CDR2 is FQGNSA. The ends were cut back, 5 bases at V and 5 bases at J, with 15 bases in the middle. The CDR3, as DNA: TGTGCCAGCAGCCCTTCGGACACCGGGGAGACCCAGTACTTC. Translated, it gives CASSPSDTGETQYF.

J is TRBJ1-3 and V is TRBV6-5; 8 nucleotides match TRBD1. CDR1 is MNHEY and CDR2 is SVGAGI in the germline V gene. V lost 8 bases, J lost 0 bases, and 6 bases stayed unmatched. The CDR3 is 15 amino acids. This CDR3 reads CASGYRGNSGNTIYF. CDR3 in DNA: TGTGCCAGCGGGTACAGGGGGAACTCTGGAAACACCATATATTTT.

V is TRBV1 and J is TRBJ2-3; the table's D call of TRBD2 was not tested on the DNA. TRBV1 is given as a pseudogene. This CDR3 comprises 13 residues. Written as DNA, the CDR3 is TGCACCAGCTTGACTAGCGATACAGATACGCAGTATTTT. Residues: CTSLTSDTDTQYF.

This rearrangement joins TRBV5-6 to TRBJ2-7; 8 bases agree with TRBD1. The junction had 9 bases not matched to a gene; V was cut back by 8 bases and J by 2 bases. Germline V CDR1 and CDR2: SGHDT, YYEEEE. The CDR3 extends over 14 amino acids. As DNA, the CDR3 is TGTGCCAGTACAAGGACAGGGACGACCTACGAGCAGTACTTC. Its protein is CASTRTGTTYEQYF.

The J gene is TRBJ2-3, the V gene TRBV27; 8 nucleotides line up with TRBD2. Per the germline V gene, CDR1 is MNHEY and CDR2 is SMNVEV (reference sequence). Unmatched junction bases numbered 9, after V lost 4 bases and J lost 3 bases. This CDR3 contains 16 residues. This CDR3 reads CASSSPLAGGTDTQYF. CDR3 nucleotide sequence: TGTGCCAGCAGTTCCCCACTGGCGGGAGGTACAGATACGCAGTATTTT.

The chain carries TRBV11-1 and TRBJ1-3, with D perhaps matching TRBD1 (6 bases). The CDR3 runs to 14 residues. V dropped 1 base and J dropped 8 bases, with 12 bases sitting between them. Germline CDR1 reads SGHAT; CDR2 reads FQDESV (reference sequence). The CDR3 spells CASSLVDSRDTIYF. In nucleotides, the CDR3 is TGTGCCAGCAGCTTAGTGGACAGCCGCGACACCATATATTTT.

The J gene is TRBJ2-1, the V gene TRBV7-8, with D unresolved. The germline V gene encodes CDR1 SGHVS and CDR2 FQNEAQ. Trimming removed 1 base from V and 7 bases from J, with 8 bases in between. CDR3 size: 13 residues. In DNA form, the CDR3 reads TGTGCCAGCAGCTTAGACCAGATGAATGAGCAGTTCTTC. It encodes CASSLDQMNEQFF.

The CDR3 DNA sequence: TGCGCCAGCTGGGAGGGGCAGGCTTACGATACGCAGTATTTT. Residues: CASWEGQAYDTQYF. The chain combines TRBV10-2 with TRBJ2-3; 7 nucleotides match TRBD2. Germline V lookup: CDR1 WSHSY, CDR2 SAAADI. The CDR3 spans 14 residues. V trimming: 8 bases; J trimming: 6 bases; junction bases outside the gene matches: 11.

This sequence joins TRBV7-8 and TRBJ2-1, with TRBD2 as a possible D gene (6 bases). This CDR3 comprises 15 residues. The germline V and J ends were trimmed by 0 bases and 10 bases, with 16 bases remaining between them. Germline V CDR1 and CDR2: SGHVS, FQNEAQ. As DNA, the CDR3 is TGTGCCAGCAGCTTAGCTTTCTCTGGAGGGCGGGAGCAGTTCTTC. This gives the protein CASSLAFSGGREQFF.

This clone was seen a single time. The chain has TRBV5-1 and TRBJ2-3; a weak D match, TRBD2 (6 bases). The CDR3 is 14 residues long. Trimming stripped 3 bases from V and 4 bases from J, with 12 bases between. CDR1 and CDR2 (germline): SGHRS, YFSETQ. CDR3 sequence: CASSWGLSPDTQYF. The CDR3 DNA reads TGCGCCAGCAGCTGGGGACTCAGCCCAGATACGCAGTATTTT.

This clone came up a few times. This chain connects TRBV5-1 to TRBJ1-2, with unresolved D. The germline CDR1 and CDR2 sequences are SGHRS and YFSETQ. The CDR3 totals 14 residues. Trimming left V 6 bases short and J 0 bases short, with 12 bases between. CDR3 DNA sequence: TGCGCCAGCACGCCAGGTGAAGCTAACTATGGCTACACCTTC. Translated, it gives CASTPGEANYGYTF.

V usage is TRBV28 and J usage is TRBJ2-7, with D perhaps TRBD1 (5 bases). Germline CDR1 MDHEN, CDR2 SYDVKM. The CDR3 has 13 amino acids. V lost 6 bases to trimming and J lost 2 bases, with 11 bases between them. CDR3: CASSRTPAYEQYF. CDR3 DNA sequence: TGTGCCAGCAGCAGGACACCGGCCTACGAGCAGTACTTC.

The chain joins TRBV29-1 to TRBJ2-1; no clear D gene. This CDR3 has 14 amino acids. Looked up from germline, CDR1 is SQVTM and CDR2 is ANQGSEA. The V end was cut by 1 base, the J end by 0 bases, with 7 bases between. CDR3 sequence: CSVEGGLSYNEQFF. DNA for the CDR3: TGCAGCGTTGAAGGTGGGCTCTCCTACAATGAGCAGTTCTTC.

CDR3 bases: TGTGCCAGCAGTTCCCGGAATGAGGACACCATATATTTT. Protein: CASSSRNEDTIYF. The chain employs TRBV28 and TRBJ1-3; no definite D call. Trimming cost V 4 bases and J 8 bases, with 12 bases left between them. This CDR3 spans 13 amino acids. Germline CDR1 reads MDHEN; CDR2 reads SYDVKM.

The chain combines TRBV5-1 with TRBJ1-1; D is ambiguous. Trimming removed 4 bases from V and 7 bases from J, with 17 bases in between. Looked up from germline, CDR1 is SGHRS and CDR2 is YFSETQ. CDR3 length: 14 amino acids. CDR3 amino acids: CASSLRTDGLEAFF. The CDR3 region has the DNA TGCGCCAGCAGCCTTCGGACTGATGGGCTTGAAGCTTTCTTT.

The chain carries TRBV5-1 and TRBJ2-1, with a tentative D call TRBD2 (5 bases). Trimming left V 1 base short and J 6 bases short, with 11 bases between. The CDR3 is made up of 14 amino acids. Per germline, CDR1 SGHRS and CDR2 YFSETQ. The CDR3 loop reads CASSLQDSGNEQFF. CDR3 bases: TGCGCCAGCAGCTTGCAGGACTCAGGCAATGAGCAGTTCTTC.

V is TRBV4-2 and J is TRBJ2-2; D gene unclear. The CDR3 spans 14 residues. V was trimmed by 0 bases and J by 5 bases, leaving 7 bases between them. Germline CDR1 and CDR2: LGHNA and YNFKEQ. CDR3: CASSQEGLTGELFF. In DNA form, the CDR3 reads TGTGCCAGCAGCCAAGAGGGCTTGACCGGGGAGCTGTTTTTT.

The chain couples TRBV7-9 to TRBJ2-1; 13 bases line up with TRBD2. The germline gives CDR1 SEHNR, CDR2 FQNEAQ (reference sequence). This CDR3 comprises 15 residues. V lost 5 bases, J lost 8 bases, and 6 bases stayed unmatched. The CDR3, as DNA: TGTGCCAGCAGCGCTACTAGCGGGAGGGTCGATGAGCAGTTCTTC. Protein sequence: CASSATSGRVDEQFF.

The chain combines TRBV6-1 with TRBJ2-1; 8 nucleotides match TRBD2. Losses at the gene ends were 0 bases for V and 5 bases for J; bases not matched to a gene: 15. The germline CDR1 and CDR2 sequences are MNHNS and SASEGT. This CDR3 is 19 amino acids long. CDR3 DNA: TGTGCCAGCAGTGAAGCGCTTTTAACTAGCGGTCCACCCCACAATGAGCAGTTCTTC. It is translated as CASSEALLTSGPPHNEQFF.

The chain joins TRBV27 to TRBJ2-1, with D possibly TRBD1 on 5 matching bases. The germline V gene has CDR1 MNHEY and CDR2 SMNVEV (reference sequence). Trimming took off 3 bases at V and 7 bases at J, with 10 bases between the two ends. The CDR3 has 13 amino acids. The CDR3 spells CASSFWGANEQFF. The CDR3 coding sequence is TGTGCCAGCAGTTTTTGGGGCGCTAATGAGCAGTTCTTC.

V and J are TRBV2 and TRBJ2-1; possibly TRBD2 for D (5 bases). The CDR3 consists of 14 residues. The germline V and J ends were trimmed by 7 bases and 1 base, with 11 bases remaining between them. Germline V gene sequence: CDR1 SNHLY, CDR2 FYNNEI. CDR3 region: CASTGEKSYNEQFF. As DNA, the CDR3 is TGTGCCAGCACCGGGGAAAAATCCTACAATGAGCAGTTCTTC.

In its sample, this clone was seen once. This sequence joins TRBV10-2 and TRBJ2-5; 10 nucleotides agree with TRBD2. CDR1 WSHSY and CDR2 SAAADI come from the germline V gene. This CDR3 is built from 16 residues. Unmatched junction bases numbered 12, after V lost 6 bases and J lost 5 bases. In DNA form, the CDR3 reads TGCGCCAGCAGCTCGAGCGGGAGGGCCGTGAGGGAGACCCAGTACTTC. Translated, it gives CASSSSGRAVRETQYF.

This chain joins TRBV19 and TRBJ2-4, with TRBD1 matching over 8 bases. The CDR3 totals 13 residues. Germline V CDR1 and CDR2: LNHDA, SQIVND (reference sequence). The trim removed 5 bases at V and 6 bases at J, leaving 3 bases unmatched. The CDR3 protein is CASSDGTGNIQYF. CDR3 sequence (DNA): TGTGCCAGTAGTGATGGGACAGGAAACATTCAGTACTTC.